This TCR beta chain emerged from a study of CD4 T cells in relation to SARS-CoV-2 and coronaviruses. On the study more broadly: PBMCs were cultured with antigen for roughly 9 days before TCR beta sequencing.

The unexposed donors gave CD4+ T cells in about 2010-2019, prior to COVID-19. The cells were cultured for less than twelve days before CD4+ T cells were isolated. Testing used SARS-CoV-2 S/N and four cold-coronavirus spikes on unexposed-donor CD4+ T cells, cells permitting. Points on this clone: Its antigen is as yet unknown.

This table comes from immunoSEQ multiplex PCR, and its TCRdb copy is limited to in-frame clones, with some not included. Seen here are about 28,000 clones, about three quarters observed once, and the top ten hold roughly 15%. From germline, CDR1 is SGHTA and CDR2 FQGTGA. This CDR3 region has 17 residues. J was trimmed by 2 bases and V by 4 bases; bases with no gene match: 10. The TCR originated in a human donor in good health. The sequenced sample consisted of CD4+ T cells from PBMCs, cultured in vitro. The V and J genes are TRBV7-3 and TRBJ2-2, with 7 bases matching TRBD1. The CDR3 DNA is TGTGCCAGCAGCTCCCCCGCCGGGACAGTCAACACCGGGGAGCTGTTTTTT. It specifies CASSSPAGTVNTGELFF.